This entry features one TCR beta chain sequence. Assay used: immunoSEQ multiplex PCR; TCRdb lists only in-frame clones, some missing. This table has 300,000 to 400,000 clones, about 87% appearing once. V lost 5 bases and J 9 bases, leaving 10 bases between the germline ends. CDR1 is KGHDR and CDR2 is SFDVKD in the germline V gene. The length of the CDR3 is 12 residues. Followed longitudinally, the Seattle patients had been enrolled during active infection. The data are from a study of blood T cell repertoires in COVID-19. Overall study context: There were acute and convalescent COVID-19 samples, and they came from the United States, Italy and Spain.

The receptor comes from a man in his thirties or forties with COVID-19, enrolled during active disease. Sequencing was done on a sample of peripheral blood. V gene TRBV24-1 combines with J gene TRBJ1-5, with a tentative D call TRBD1 (6 bases). The DNA of the CDR3 is TGTGCCACCAGTGGGTCGACAGGGCCCCAGCATTTT. Its protein product is CATSGSTGPQHF.